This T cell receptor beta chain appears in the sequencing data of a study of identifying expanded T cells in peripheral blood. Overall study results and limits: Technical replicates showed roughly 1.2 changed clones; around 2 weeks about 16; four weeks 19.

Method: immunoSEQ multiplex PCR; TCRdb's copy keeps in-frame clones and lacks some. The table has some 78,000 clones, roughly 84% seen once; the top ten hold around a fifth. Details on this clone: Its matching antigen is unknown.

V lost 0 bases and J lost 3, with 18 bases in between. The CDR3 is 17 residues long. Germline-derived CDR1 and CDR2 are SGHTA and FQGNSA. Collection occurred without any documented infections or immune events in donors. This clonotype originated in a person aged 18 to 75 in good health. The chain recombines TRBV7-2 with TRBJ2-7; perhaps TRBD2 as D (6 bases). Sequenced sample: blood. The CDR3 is CASSLAGTGTFYYEQYF. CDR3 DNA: TGTGCCAGCAGCTTAGCGGGCACCGGGACTTTTTACTACGAGCAGTACTTC.